The 29 T cell receptor beta chains below all came from one sample that was sequenced in a study of blood T cells in healthy people across ages. Then a second PCR, running about 6 to 11 cycles, was carried out with a sample-barcoded 5' primer and a J-beta primer mix. TCRdb re-called the 5' RACE reads with MiXCR, one entry per CDR3 protein. The sample has approximately 1,700,000 distinct CDR3 sequences, roughly two fifths seen once. Sequences were obtained from blood. The receptor set was obtained from a human donor in good health.

The rearrangement links TRBV12-3 or TRBV12-4 to TRBJ1-2; D is unclear. CDR3 length equals 11 residues. V was trimmed by 6 bases and J by 8 bases, leaving 10 bases between them. The CDR3: CASRYRRGYTF. Written as DNA, the CDR3 is TGTGCCAGCAGATATAGACGGGGCTACACCTTC.

This clonotype came up a few times. This chain joins TRBV7-9 and TRBJ2-1; D is perhaps TRBD2 (5 bases). Germline CDR1 reads SEHNR; CDR2 reads FQNEAQ (reference sequence). Trimming removed 0 bases at V and 5 bases at J, with 11 bases between. This CDR3 is 15 amino acids long. The CDR3 here is CASSLARENDNEQFF. The DNA for the CDR3 is TGTGCCAGCAGCTTAGCTAGGGAGAACGACAATGAGCAGTTCTTC.

This clonotype was recorded once. The V call is TRBV7-2, the J call TRBJ2-4; no clear D gene. This CDR3 is 15 amino acids long. Trimming took 1 base from V and 0 from J, leaving 7 bases between them. Per the germline V gene, CDR1 is SGHTA and CDR2 is FQGNSA. CDR3 residues: CASSLGPAAKNIQYF. In DNA, the CDR3 is TGTGCCAGCAGCTTAGGTCCAGCAGCCAAAAACATTCAGTACTTC.

This clonotype was counted a few times. The rearrangement links TRBV27 to TRBJ2-7, with D perhaps matching TRBD1 (5 bases). Germline CDR1 reads MNHEY; CDR2 reads SMNVEV (reference sequence). V was clipped by 5 bases and J by 5 bases, with 13 bases between them. The CDR3 is 13 residues long. Written as DNA, the CDR3 is TGTGCCAGCAGTCCGACCTGGGGCGACGAGCAGTACTTC. Its protein is CASSPTWGDEQYF.

The chain combines TRBV7-2 with TRBJ2-4, with D perhaps matching TRBD1 or TRBD2 (5 bases each). CDR3 size: 15 residues. The V gene's germline CDR1 is SGHTA and CDR2 FQGNSA. With 5 bases removed from V and 13 bases from J, the gap between germline ends came to 24 bases. CDR3 nucleotide sequence: TGTGCCAGCAGCCCCGTTCCCTCGGGCATGGGGGAGCAGTACTTC. As protein: CASSPVPSGMGEQYF.

The chain has TRBV6-1 and TRBJ1-2; a weak D match, TRBD1 (5 bases). V lost 2 bases and J lost 5, with 15 bases in between. The CDR3 length is 15 residues. The germline gives CDR1 MNHNS, CDR2 SASEGT. CDR3 bases: TGTGCCAGCAGTGAAAGGGGCGCGGGGGGGTATGGCTACACCTTC. Amino acids: CASSERGAGGYGYTF.

This clonotype was seen a handful of times. The chain uses TRBV9 and TRBJ1-6, with D possibly matching TRBD1 (6 bases). The germline CDR1 and CDR2 sequences are SGDLS and YYNGEE. V gave up 4 bases and J gave up 1 base, with 12 bases separating them. The CDR3 length is 16 residues. CDR3 bases: TGTGCCAGCAGCACCCGGACAGAATCCTATAATTCACCCCTCCACTTT. The encoded protein is CASSTRTESYNSPLHF. The full variable domain, with the rest looked up from reference TRBV9 and TRBJ1-6, is DSGVTQTPKHLITATGQRVTLRCSPRSGDLSVYWYQQSLDQGLQFLIQYYNGEERAKGNILERFSAQQFPDLHSELNLSSLELGDSALYFCASSTRTESYNSPLHFGNGTRLTVT.

About this clonotype itself: One end of the junction is discordant with germline, which a read error may explain. The chain combines TRBV6-2 or TRBV6-3 with TRBJ2-2; 7 positions match TRBD1. This CDR3 contains 15 residues. CDR1 is MNHEY and CDR2 is SVGEGT in the germline V gene. The chain's CDR3 is CASNYLRGSSGELFF. The CDR3 nucleotides are TGTGCCAGCAATTACCTCAGGGGGTCTTCCGGGGAGCTGTTTTTT.

The V call is TRBV12-5, the J call TRBJ1-2; perhaps TRBD1 as D (6 bases). Germline V gives CDR1 LGHNT, CDR2 FRNRAP. This CDR3 region has 16 residues. The V end was cut by 1 base, the J end by 4 bases, with 16 bases between. This CDR3 is CASGLANKQGTYGYTF. In DNA form, the CDR3 reads TGTGCTAGTGGTTTGGCCAACAAACAGGGAACCTATGGCTACACCTTC.

This clonotype was counted a few times. The chain carries TRBV12-3 or TRBV12-4 and TRBJ2-5; no firm D call. The CDR3 extends over 13 amino acids. V lost 5 bases and J 7 bases, leaving 14 bases between the germline ends. Here the CDR3 DNA reads TGTGCCAGCAGTACGACTCAAGTAGCGACCCAGTACTTC. It translates to CASSTTQVATQYF.

This clonotype was seen a handful of times. The V call is TRBV7-2, the J call TRBJ2-5; D is unresolved. CDR1 and CDR2 from the germline V gene are SGHTA and FQGNSA. Deletions cut 5 bases from V and 7 bases from J, with 11 bases between. This CDR3 is 12 amino acids long. The DNA for the CDR3 is TGTGCCAGCAGCGCCGTCAGTGGGACCCAGTACTTC. Protein product: CASSAVSGTQYF.

V and J are TRBV12-3 or TRBV12-4 and TRBJ1-5; 9 bases line up with TRBD1. Unmatched junction bases numbered 6, after V lost 5 bases and J lost 4 bases. The CDR3 runs to 15 residues. DNA of the CDR3: TGTGCCAGCAGTCCACGGGGGACAGGGAATCAGCCCCAGCATTTT. This encodes CASSPRGTGNQPQHF.

In this sample, this clonotype turned up many times. The chain employs TRBV12-3 or TRBV12-4 and TRBJ1-2; D remains unclear. Between the trimmed V and J ends, which lost 3 bases and 4 bases, there was a span of 9 bases. The length of the CDR3 is 13 residues. CDR3 region: CASSFPILYGYTF. In DNA, the CDR3 is TGTGCCAGCAGTTTTCCCATCCTCTATGGCTACACCTTC.

The rearrangement links TRBV6-5 to TRBJ2-3, with TRBD2 as a possible D gene (6 bases). Germline V gives CDR1 MNHEY, CDR2 SVGAGI. The CDR3 runs 16 residues. V was pared by 7 bases and J by 4 bases, with 21 bases between. The CDR3 coding sequence is TGTGCCAGCAATCAGCGCAGCGGGCTGGGCGCAGATACGCAGTATTTT. Translating it yields CASNQRSGLGADTQYF.

This clonotype was counted a few times. This sequence joins TRBV20-1 and TRBJ2-1; a weak D match, TRBD2 (6 bases). The V and J ends lost 3 bases and 9 bases respectively, with 6 bases between them. Germline values: CDR1 DFQATT, CDR2 SNEGSKA (reference sequence). The CDR3 spans 10 residues. The CDR3 reads CSARRGEQFF. In nucleotides, the CDR3 is TGCAGTGCTAGGCGGGGTGAGCAGTTCTTC.

This clonotype was counted between two and nine times. The chain has TRBV4-2 and TRBJ2-5; perhaps TRBD1 as D (5 bases). Trimming shortened V by 5 bases and J by 5 bases, and 12 bases separated the two germline ends. Germline CDR1 reads LGHNA; CDR2 reads YNFKEQ. This CDR3 contains 13 residues. This chain's CDR3 is CASSEPGWETQYF. CDR3 bases: TGTGCCAGCAGCGAACCAGGGTGGGAGACCCAGTACTTC.

The J gene is TRBJ1-2, the V gene TRBV29-1; perhaps TRBD1 as D (5 bases). The CDR3 sequence is 15 residues long. The V end lost 1 base, the J end lost 4 bases, and 16 bases lay between the germline ends. In germline, CDR1 is SQVTM, CDR2 ANQGSEA. The CDR3 is CSVEVRRGPTYGYTF. DNA of the CDR3: TGCAGCGTTGAAGTGCGTAGGGGACCCACCTATGGCTACACCTTC.

The chain has TRBV11-3 and TRBJ2-1; D gene unclear. CDR1 is SGHNT and CDR2 is YENEEA in the germline V gene. The CDR3 is 12 residues long. The V end lost 5 bases, the J end lost 9 bases, and 11 bases lay between the germline ends. This CDR3 reads CASSPWTSEQFF. The CDR3 nucleotides read TGTGCCAGCAGCCCATGGACGAGTGAGCAGTTCTTC.

The V gene is TRBV6-1, the J gene TRBJ2-7; TRBD1 or TRBD2 may be the D gene (5 bases each). Germline assignment: CDR1 MNHNS and CDR2 SASEGT. V was pared by 4 bases and J by 1 base, with 14 bases between. This CDR3 spans 15 amino acids. The CDR3 region has the DNA TGTGCCAGCAGTGTGTTCGGGACGGAGTCCTACGAGCAGTACTTC. The encoded protein is CASSVFGTESYEQYF.

The J gene is TRBJ1-1, the V gene TRBV7-9, with D unresolved. CDR1 SEHNR and CDR2 FQNEAQ come from the germline V gene (reference sequence). The CDR3 has 12 amino acids. V was trimmed by 4 bases and J by 4 bases, leaving 7 bases between them. The CDR3 coding sequence is TGTGCCAGCAGCTGGTCGTCCACTGAAGCTTTCTTT. It specifies CASSWSSTEAFF.

The chain employs TRBV6-5 and TRBJ2-1; D gene ambiguous. Trimming shortened V by 0 bases and J by 4 bases, and 10 bases separated the two germline ends. The CDR3 has 15 residues. From germline, CDR1 is MNHEY and CDR2 SVGAGI. The CDR3 here is CASSYSSLDYNEQFF. CDR3 bases: TGTGCCAGCAGTTACTCGAGTCTGGATTACAATGAGCAGTTCTTC.

This clonotype was counted a few times. V usage is TRBV4-3 and J usage is TRBJ1-2; 10 bases match TRBD1. The CDR3 sequence is 16 residues long. Germline lookup yields CDR1 LGHNA and CDR2 YSLEER. With 0 bases clipped from V and 7 bases from J, the junction kept 8 bases outside the gene matches. The DNA of the CDR3 is TGCGCCAGCAGCCAAGACTCAGACAGGGGGCTTGGTGGCTACACCTTC. Its protein product is CASSQDSDRGLGGYTF.

The gene calls are TRBV7-9 and TRBJ1-1; TRBD1 matches 7 bases. Germline loops: CDR1 SEHNR, CDR2 FQNEAQ (reference sequence). The CDR3 consists of 15 residues. Unmatched junction bases numbered 10, after V lost 5 bases and J lost 4 bases. In DNA, the CDR3 is TGTGCCAGCAGCACAACGACAGGGCTGTTCACTGAAGCTTTCTTT. Its protein is CASSTTTGLFTEAFF.

The chain couples TRBV7-2 to TRBJ2-1; 7 nucleotides agree with TRBD1. The CDR3 has 14 residues. V dropped 7 bases and J dropped 7; count of bases not matched to a gene: 10. The germline V gene encodes CDR1 SGHTA and CDR2 FQGNSA. The CDR3 here is CASTLRQGINEQFF. CDR3 bases: TGTGCCAGCACCCTGCGACAGGGCATAAATGAGCAGTTCTTC. Based on the CDR3 plus reference TRBV7-2 and TRBJ2-1, the full variable domain is GAGVSQSPSNKVTEKGKDVELRCDPISGHTALYWYRQSLGQGLEFLIYFQGNSAPDKSGLPSDRFSAERTGGSVSTLTIQRTQQEDSAVYLCASTLRQGINEQFFGPGTRLTVL.

Only a few counts were recorded for this clonotype. The V gene is TRBV7-2, the J gene TRBJ2-7; 7 nucleotides align to TRBD2. Germline CDR1 reads SGHTA; CDR2 reads FQGNSA. The CDR3 contains 16 residues. Trimming removed 1 base from V and 7 bases from J; junction bases left unmatched: 13. The CDR3 nucleotides are TGTGCCAGCAGCTTAGGGGGTCAGCGGGGCGCCGGGGAGCAGTACTTC. This sequence encodes CASSLGGQRGAGEQYF.

This clonotype was seen a few times. The V and J genes are TRBV7-9 and TRBJ2-3, with a weak D call TRBD1 (6 bases). V gave up 5 bases and J gave up 2 bases, with 17 bases separating them. Germline loops: CDR1 SEHNR, CDR2 FQNEAQ (reference sequence). The CDR3 runs to 16 residues. The CDR3 DNA is TGTGCCAGCAGCAGCCCGGACAGCCGAAACACAGATACGCAGTATTTT. Translated, it gives CASSSPDSRNTDTQYF. Using reference TRBV7-9 and TRBJ2-3 for the parts outside the CDR3, the full variable domain is DTGVSQNPRHKITKRGQNVTFRCDPISEHNRLYWYRQTLGQGPEFLTYFQNEAQLEKSRLLSDRFSAERPKGSFSTLEIQRTEQGDSAMYLCASSSPDSRNTDTQYFGPGTRLTVL.

V is TRBV28 and J is TRBJ1-1, with TRBD1 matching 9 bases. Germline lookup yields CDR1 MDHEN and CDR2 SYDVKM. V was clipped by 6 bases and J by 5 bases; unmatched bases: 4. The CDR3 spans 13 residues. In DNA form, the CDR3 reads TGTGCCAGCAGGAACAGGGGGCAGACTGAAGCTTTCTTT. This codes for CASRNRGQTEAFF.

V gene TRBV13 combines with J gene TRBJ2-7; possible D gene TRBD2, 5 bases. The closer fit of TRBJ2-5 to the DNA end suggests the J call may be wrong. Germline loops: CDR1 PRHDT, CDR2 FYEKMQ (reference sequence). The CDR3 is made up of 13 amino acids. CDR3 sequence: CASTPRRVGTQYF. The CDR3 bases are TGTGCCAGCACCCCCAGGCGGGTGGGGACCCAGTACTTC.

The CDR3 nucleotides read TGTGCCAGCAGCTCCAAGCCTCGGGACTCAGATACGCAGTATTTT. This codes for CASSSKPRDSDTQYF. The chain recombines TRBV11-1 with TRBJ2-3, with D perhaps TRBD2 (6 bases). Trimming took 4 bases from V and 4 from J, leaving 15 bases between them. The CDR3 runs to 15 residues. Germline V gene sequence: CDR1 SGHAT, CDR2 FQDESV (reference sequence). Based on the CDR3 plus reference TRBV11-1 and TRBJ2-3, the full variable domain is EAEVAQSPRYKITEKSQAVAFWCDPISGHATLYWYRQILGQGPELLVQFQDESVVDDSQLPKDRFSAERLKGVDSTLKIQPAELGDSAMYLCASSSKPRDSDTQYFGPGTRLTVL.